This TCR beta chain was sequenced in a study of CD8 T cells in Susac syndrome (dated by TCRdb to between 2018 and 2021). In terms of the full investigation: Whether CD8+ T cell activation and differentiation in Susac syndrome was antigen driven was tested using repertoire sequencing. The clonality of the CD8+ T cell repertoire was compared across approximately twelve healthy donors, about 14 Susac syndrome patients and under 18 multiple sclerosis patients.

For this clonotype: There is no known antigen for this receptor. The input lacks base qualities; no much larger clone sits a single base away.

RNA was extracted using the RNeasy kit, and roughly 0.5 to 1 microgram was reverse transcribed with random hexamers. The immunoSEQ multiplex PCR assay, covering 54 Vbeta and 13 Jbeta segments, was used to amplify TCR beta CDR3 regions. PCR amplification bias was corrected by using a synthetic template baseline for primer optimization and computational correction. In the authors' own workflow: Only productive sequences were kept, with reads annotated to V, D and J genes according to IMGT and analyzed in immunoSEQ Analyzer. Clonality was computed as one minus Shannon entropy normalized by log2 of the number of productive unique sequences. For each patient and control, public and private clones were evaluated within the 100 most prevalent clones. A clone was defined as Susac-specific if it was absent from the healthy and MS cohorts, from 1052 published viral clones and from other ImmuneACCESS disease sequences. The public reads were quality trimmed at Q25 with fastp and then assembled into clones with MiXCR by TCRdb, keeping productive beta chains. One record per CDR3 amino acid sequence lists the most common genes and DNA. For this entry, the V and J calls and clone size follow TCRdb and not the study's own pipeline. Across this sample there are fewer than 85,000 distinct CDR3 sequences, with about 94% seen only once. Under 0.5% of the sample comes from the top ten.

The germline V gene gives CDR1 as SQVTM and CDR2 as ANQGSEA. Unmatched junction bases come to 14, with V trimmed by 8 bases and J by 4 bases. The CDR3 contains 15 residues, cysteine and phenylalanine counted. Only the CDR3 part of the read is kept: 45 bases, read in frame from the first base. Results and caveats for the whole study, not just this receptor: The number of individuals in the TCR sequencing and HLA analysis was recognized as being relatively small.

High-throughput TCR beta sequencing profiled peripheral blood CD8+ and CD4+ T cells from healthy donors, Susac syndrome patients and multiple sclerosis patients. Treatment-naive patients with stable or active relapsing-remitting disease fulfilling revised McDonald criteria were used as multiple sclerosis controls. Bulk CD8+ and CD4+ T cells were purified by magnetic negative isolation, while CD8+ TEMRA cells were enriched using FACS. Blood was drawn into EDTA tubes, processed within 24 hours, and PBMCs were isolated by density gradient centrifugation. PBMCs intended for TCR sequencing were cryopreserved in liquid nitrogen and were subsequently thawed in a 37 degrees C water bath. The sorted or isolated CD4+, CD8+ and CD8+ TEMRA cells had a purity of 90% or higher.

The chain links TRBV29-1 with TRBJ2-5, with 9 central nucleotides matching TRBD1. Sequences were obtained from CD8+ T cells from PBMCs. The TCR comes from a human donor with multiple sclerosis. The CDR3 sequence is CSTLGTGTGIETQYF. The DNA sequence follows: TGCAGCACCCTGGGGACCGGGACAGGGATAGAGACCCAGTACTTC.